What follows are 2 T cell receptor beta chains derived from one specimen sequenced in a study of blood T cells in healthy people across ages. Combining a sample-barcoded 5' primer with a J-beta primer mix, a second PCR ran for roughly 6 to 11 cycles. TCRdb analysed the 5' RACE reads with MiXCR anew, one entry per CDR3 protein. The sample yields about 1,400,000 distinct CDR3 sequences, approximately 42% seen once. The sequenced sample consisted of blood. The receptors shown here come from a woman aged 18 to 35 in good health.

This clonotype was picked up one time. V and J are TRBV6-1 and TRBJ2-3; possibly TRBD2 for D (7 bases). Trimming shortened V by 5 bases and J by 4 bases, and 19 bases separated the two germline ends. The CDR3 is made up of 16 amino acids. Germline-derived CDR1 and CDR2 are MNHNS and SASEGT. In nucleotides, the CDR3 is TGTGCCAGCAGTCGGAGGGGGAGGGGACCTCCAGATACGCAGTATTTT. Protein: CASSRRGRGPPDTQYF.

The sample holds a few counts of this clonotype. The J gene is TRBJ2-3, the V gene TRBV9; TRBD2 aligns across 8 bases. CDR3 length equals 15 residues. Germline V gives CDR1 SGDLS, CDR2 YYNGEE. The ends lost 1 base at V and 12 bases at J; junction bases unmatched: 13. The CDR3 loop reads CASSVNGLAGFSQYF. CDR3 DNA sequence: TGTGCCAGCAGCGTAAATGGACTAGCTGGGTTTTCACAGTATTTT.